These 15 T cell receptor beta chains were all obtained from the same sample, sequenced in a study of T cells in Graves' hyperthyroidism and ophthalmopathy. TCR beta CDR3 regions were amplified from RNA. The TCR CDR3 was amplified in a first-round RT-PCR using the HTBI primer set. TCRdb redid the calling of the multiplex PCR reads with MiXCR, one entry per CDR3 protein. The sample includes roughly 400,000 distinct CDR3 sequences, roughly 13% seen only once; the top ten take 28%. Source material: blood. Every receptor here comes from a man aged 50-59 years with Graves' ophthalmopathy.

This clonotype was observed at least ten times. The V and J genes are TRBV28 and TRBJ2-5, with TRBD2 identical over 8 bases. The CDR3 has 14 residues. The V gene's germline CDR1 is MDHEN and CDR2 SYDVKM. V was pared by 5 bases and J by 9 bases, with 11 bases of the junction left unmatched. CDR3 bases: TGTGCCAGCAGTCCTCCAGCGGGAGAGGGTTCCCAGTACTTC. This codes for CASSPPAGEGSQYF. Complete variable domain (other parts from reference TRBV28 and TRBJ2-5): DVKVTQSSRYLVKRTGEKVFLECVQDMDHENMFWYRQDPGLGLRLIYFSYDVKMKEKGDIPEGYSVSREKKERFSLILESASTNQTSMYLCASSPPAGEGSQYFGPGTRLLVL.

V usage is TRBV19 and J usage is TRBJ2-3; unclear D gene. Germline loops: CDR1 LNHDA, CDR2 SQIVND (reference sequence). Trimming removed 6 bases at V and 7 bases at J, with 8 bases between. The CDR3 runs 11 residues. The CDR3 bases are TGTGCCAGTAGCTCCTTGAATACGCAGTATTTT. This sequence encodes CASSSLNTQYF.

This clonotype came up a few times. The V and J genes are TRBV29-1 and TRBJ1-2; TRBD1 aligns across 9 bases. J gave up 7 bases and V 7 bases, and 10 bases lay outside the gene matches. The CDR3 consists of 13 residues. From germline, CDR1 is SQVTM and CDR2 ANQGSEA. This chain's CDR3 is CSGLQGAGRGYTF. The CDR3 DNA follows: TGCAGCGGCCTACAGGGGGCTGGTCGTGGCTACACCTTC.

This clonotype was seen at least ten times. V usage is TRBV11-2 and J usage is TRBJ2-7; 11 bases are shared with TRBD2. CDR1 is SGHAT and CDR2 is FQNNGV in the germline V gene. Unmatched junction bases numbered 10, after V lost 4 bases and J lost 2 bases. The CDR3 has 17 residues. CDR3 in amino acids: CASSSGGLAVSTYEQYF. For the CDR3, the DNA is TGTGCCAGCAGCTCCGGGGGACTAGCGGTATCGACCTACGAGCAGTACTTC.

This clonotype was seen many times. V and J are TRBV18 and TRBJ2-4; maybe TRBD1 (6 bases). V was trimmed by 5 bases and J by 1 base, leaving 6 bases between them. The CDR3 is made up of 13 amino acids. Germline V gene data show CDR1 as KGHSH and CDR2 as LQKENI. For the CDR3, the DNA is TGTGCCAGCTCAACAGGGGCCAAAAACATTCAGTACTTC. Its translation: CASSTGAKNIQYF.

V and J are TRBV7-9 and TRBJ2-5, with 7 bases matching TRBD1. The ends lost 5 bases at V and 5 bases at J; junction bases unmatched: 8. Germline assignment: CDR1 SEHNR and CDR2 FQNEAQ (reference sequence). The CDR3 runs 14 residues. The DNA for the CDR3 is TGTGCCAGCAGCCGACAGGGACCTTGGGAGACCCAGTACTTC. Translated: CASSRQGPWETQYF.

There are many counts of this clonotype. The chain uses TRBV30 and TRBJ2-3, with TRBD1 matching 10 bases. The CDR3 has 15 amino acids. Germline values: CDR1 GTSNPN, CDR2 SVGIG (reference sequence). The ends lost 0 bases at V and 4 bases at J; junction bases unmatched: 4. The CDR3 reads CAWSVGTGAADTQYF. The DNA for the CDR3 is TGTGCCTGGAGTGTTGGGACAGGGGCCGCAGATACGCAGTATTTT.

The V gene is TRBV10-2, the J gene TRBJ2-5; D unclear. CDR1 and CDR2 (germline): WSHSY, SAAADI. V dropped 7 bases and J dropped 1 base, with 7 bases sitting between them. The CDR3 runs to 12 residues. CDR3 DNA sequence: TGCGCCAGCACCCCTACCCAAGAGACCCAGTACTTC. Its translation is CASTPTQETQYF.

The CDR3, as DNA: TGTGCCAGCAGCCCAACAGGGACCGGGGAGCTGTTTTTT. Protein: CASSPTGTGELFF. V and J are TRBV3-1 and TRBJ2-2, with a weak D call TRBD1 (6 bases). The CDR3 runs 13 residues. Germline V gene data show CDR1 as LGHDT and CDR2 as YNNKEL (reference sequence). The V end lost 4 bases, the J end lost 5 bases, and 8 bases lay between the germline ends.

A few counts support this clonotype. The chain has TRBV7-3 and TRBJ2-6; possible D gene TRBD1, 6 bases. Germline V gives CDR1 SGHTA, CDR2 FQGTGA. Between the trimmed V and J ends, which lost 5 bases and 4 bases, there was a span of 12 bases. The CDR3 sequence is 15 residues long. The CDR3 sequence: CASSPQGAGANVLTF. The CDR3 bases are TGTGCCAGCAGCCCACAGGGTGCAGGGGCCAACGTCCTGACTTTC.

Many counts were recorded for this clonotype. The chain recombines TRBV24-1 with TRBJ2-3; TRBD2 matches at 8 bases. The CDR3 length is 17 residues. The V gene's germline CDR1 is KGHDR and CDR2 SFDVKD. The junction had 6 bases not matched to a gene; V was cut back by 2 bases and J by 0 bases. CDR3 in DNA: TGTGCCACCAGTGATTCTCTTAGCGGGGTTAGCACAGATACGCAGTATTTT. This encodes CATSDSLSGVSTDTQYF.

The rearrangement joins TRBV7-8 to TRBJ2-2, with D unresolved. The CDR3 is 13 residues long. Germline values: CDR1 SGHVS, CDR2 FQNEAQ. V lost 5 bases to trimming and J lost 8 bases, with 12 bases between them. CDR3 region: CASSPSWGGELFF. The CDR3 DNA follows: TGTGCCAGCAGCCCTTCGTGGGGAGGGGAGCTGTTTTTT.

As regards this clonotype: Compared with germline, one end of the junction differs, possibly owing to a read error. The chain has TRBV10-3 and TRBJ1-1, with TRBD1 as a possible D gene (5 bases). The CDR3 contains 14 residues. CDR1 and CDR2 from the germline V gene are ENHRY and SYGVKD. The CDR3 region is CTIIANGAPGEAFF. CDR3 in DNA: TGTACCATCATCGCCAATGGGGCGCCGGGAGAAGCTTTCTTT.

This clonotype was counted ten times or more. The chain has TRBV7-9 and TRBJ2-1; TRBD2 matches at 9 bases. V trimming: 6 bases; J trimming: 4 bases; junction bases outside the gene matches: 10. Per the germline V gene, CDR1 is SEHNR and CDR2 is FQNEAQ (reference sequence). This CDR3 comprises 16 residues. This CDR3 reads CASSRLGGRGYNEQFF. CDR3 coding DNA: TGTGCCAGCAGTCGTCTTGGCGGGAGGGGGTACAATGAGCAGTTCTTC.

This rearrangement joins TRBV19 to TRBJ1-1; D uncertain. Deletions cut 5 bases from V and 0 bases from J, with 13 bases between. CDR3 length equals 15 residues. Germline V CDR1 and CDR2: LNHDA, SQIVND (reference sequence). The CDR3 loop reads CASSPPGIMNTEAFF. CDR3 DNA: TGTGCCAGTAGTCCCCCGGGGATCATGAACACTGAAGCTTTCTTT.